This TCR beta chain was identified during a study of OX40 agonist ivuxolimab in advanced cancers. Study details: Partial responses were seen in three patients, one with hepatocellular carcinoma and two with cutaneous melanoma.

Patients with autoimmune history or systemic immunosuppression were excluded. Study-wide results and caveats: Both CD4+ and CD8+ T cell populations in blood had undergone clonal expansion by week 6 at 0.1 to 3.0 mg/kg.

Germline lookup yields CDR1 SGHRS and CDR2 YFSETQ. Deletions cut 0 bases from V and 2 bases from J, with 8 bases between. The CDR3 length is 15 residues. As concerns this clone: Its target is not known. At the DNA level, this CDR3 is encoded by other sequences in the same sample as well.

Profiling relied on immunoSEQ multiplex PCR, and the TCRdb table lists in-frame clones only, not all of them. The repertoire holds some 100,000 clones, with 85% to 90% as singletons. This sample comprised CD4+ or CD8+ T cells sorted from blood, obtained in a trial of the OX40 agonist ivuxolimab. The TCR was taken from an adult with an advanced solid tumor such as melanoma, head and neck, liver or kidney cancer. This chain links TRBV5-1 with TRBJ2-2, with D perhaps TRBD1 (5 bases). The CDR3 DNA is TGCGCCAGCAGCTTGGCGCAGGGAAACACCGGGGAGCTGTTTTTT. This gives the protein CASSLAQGNTGELFF.